These 8 T cell receptor beta chains came from one sample sequenced in a study of blood T cell repertoires in COVID-19. Measured with immunoSEQ multiplex PCR; TCRdb has only the in-frame clones, and not every one. The top ten clones hold 1% of a sample with under 300,000 clones, roughly 86% of them seen once. The material sequenced was PBMCs or T cells enriched from blood (not recorded which). The origin of the receptors is a woman aged 25 to 39 who had recovered from COVID-19.

The chain uses TRBV11-1 and TRBJ2-2, with a possible D match to TRBD1 (5 bases). V was shortened by 5 bases and J by 6 bases, with 13 bases between the two germline ends. The CDR3 is 14 amino acids. Per germline, CDR1 SGHAT and CDR2 FQDESV (reference sequence). The CDR3 nucleotides read TGTGCCAGCAGCCCCCTATGGGGCGCCGGGGAGCTGTTTTTT. Amino acid sequence: CASSPLWGAGELFF.

J is TRBJ2-5 and V is TRBV13; 14 bases align to TRBD2. The germline V gene has CDR1 PRHDT and CDR2 FYEKMQ (reference sequence). V dropped 3 bases and J dropped 4; count of bases not matched to a gene: 4. CDR3 length equals 16 residues. For the CDR3, the DNA is TGTGCCAGCAGCTTGACTAGCGGGGGGGCCCGAGAGACCCAGTACTTC. It codes for CASSLTSGGARETQYF.

V is TRBV19 and J is TRBJ1-2; no firm D call. Trimming removed 6 bases from V and 10 bases from J, with 12 bases in between. The CDR3 totals 11 residues. Germline-derived CDR1 and CDR2 are LNHDA and SQIVND (reference sequence). CDR3: CASRPPQDYTF. As DNA, the CDR3 is TGTGCCAGTAGGCCCCCTCAGGACTACACCTTC.

The chain is built from TRBV4-1 and TRBJ2-3; 8 nucleotides agree with TRBD2. Germline V gene data show CDR1 as MGHRA and CDR2 as YSYEKL. CDR3 length: 17 amino acids. V lost 0 bases to trimming and J lost 6 bases; unmatched junction nucleotides: 11. This CDR3 is CASSQEIPSGRSDTQYF. CDR3 DNA: TGCGCCAGCAGCCAAGAAATACCTAGCGGGCGATCGGATACGCAGTATTTT.

CDR3: CASSSDWNGELFF. The CDR3 nucleotides read TGTGCCAGCAGCTCTGACTGGAACGGGGAGCTGTTTTTT. V usage is TRBV7-9 and J usage is TRBJ2-2, with D uncertain. This CDR3 is built from 13 residues. Per the germline V gene, CDR1 is SEHNR and CDR2 is FQNEAQ (reference sequence). Trimming pared 4 bases from V and 7 bases from J, leaving 10 bases between. Filled out from reference TRBV7-9 and TRBJ2-2, the complete variable domain reads DTGVSQNPRHKITKRGQNVTFRCDPISEHNRLYWYRQTLGQGPEFLTYFQNEAQLEKSRLLSDRFSAERPKGSFSTLEIQRTEQGDSAMYLCASSSDWNGELFFGEGSRLTVL.

The chain recombines TRBV7-3 with TRBJ1-1; D not resolved. V lost 2 bases, J lost 1 base, and 8 bases lay in between. This CDR3 has 14 amino acids. CDR1 is SGHTA and CDR2 is FQGTGA in the germline V gene. The chain's CDR3 is CASSLYAGNTEAFF. DNA for the CDR3: TGTGCCAGCAGCTTATATGCAGGGAACACTGAAGCTTTCTTT.

The V call is TRBV28, the J call TRBJ1-3, with TRBD1 as a possible D gene (5 bases). V was clipped by 3 bases and J by 1 base, with 10 bases between them. The CDR3 runs to 15 residues. Germline-derived CDR1 and CDR2 are MDHEN and SYDVKM. CDR3 region: CASSLGPWSGNTIYF. CDR3 DNA sequence: TGTGCCAGCAGTTTGGGGCCCTGGTCTGGAAACACCATATATTTT.

The chain is built from TRBV12-3 or TRBV12-4 and TRBJ1-2; 7 nucleotides agree with TRBD1. The CDR3 is 12 residues long. The J segment lost 8 bases and the V segment lost 6 bases, leaving 6 bases of the junction unmatched. CDR3 in amino acids: CASSPGTVGYTF. In DNA, the CDR3 is TGTGCCAGCAGCCCGGGGACAGTCGGCTACACCTTC.